Presented here are 5 T cell receptor beta chains from one specimen sequenced in a study of T cell responses to AZD1222 COVID-19 vaccine. Assay: immunoSEQ multiplex PCR; the TCRdb copy retains only in-frame clones and omits some. The repertoire includes about 150,000 clones, 85% to 95% of them detected once, and around 2.3% sits in the top ten. Material: peripheral blood, obtained on day 0 of AZD1222 vaccination. Receptors originate from an adult in good health.

This chain joins TRBV9 and TRBJ2-5; 9 positions agree with TRBD1. The V gene's germline CDR1 is SGDLS and CDR2 YYNGEE. The CDR3 has 15 amino acids. The ends lost 3 bases at V and 5 bases at J; junction bases unmatched: 8. The CDR3 region is CASSARQGVWETQYF. Here the CDR3 DNA reads TGTGCCAGCAGCGCCAGACAGGGGGTGTGGGAGACCCAGTACTTC.

This chain links TRBV7-6 with TRBJ2-5, with a tentative D call TRBD1 (6 bases). The CDR3 spans 13 residues. Germline V gives CDR1 SGHVS, CDR2 FNYEAQ. Trimming took off 4 bases at V and 6 bases at J, with 12 bases between the two ends. CDR3 DNA sequence: TGTGCCAGCAGCTCCAGGGGTCTGAAGACCCAGTACTTC. This codes for CASSSRGLKTQYF.

The chain links TRBV18 to TRBJ2-5; 8 nucleotides line up with TRBD1. CDR3 length: 13 amino acids. CDR1 is KGHSH, CDR2 LQKENI, per germline. Trimming took 3 bases from V and 4 from J; bases not matched to a gene: 1. The CDR3 loop reads CASSPGQGETQYF. The CDR3 DNA reads as TGTGCCAGCTCACCTGGACAGGGAGAGACCCAGTACTTC.

The V and J genes are TRBV6-6 and TRBJ2-6; D uncertain. Germline V gene sequence: CDR1 MNHNY, CDR2 SVGAGI (reference sequence). Trimming took off 2 bases at V and 3 bases at J, with 5 bases between the two ends. There are 14 residues in the CDR3. The CDR3 sequence is CASSYSGGANVLTF. CDR3 DNA sequence: TGTGCCAGCAGTTACAGTGGTGGGGCCAACGTCCTGACTTTC.

The chain employs TRBV7-7 and TRBJ2-2, with D perhaps matching TRBD1 or TRBD2 (5 bases each). V was pared by 5 bases and J by 1 base, with 14 bases between. This CDR3 region has 16 residues. The germline V gene has CDR1 SSHAT and CDR2 FNYEAQ (reference sequence). Written as DNA, the CDR3 is TGTGCCAGCAGCCCCGGGGCAGCCTTGAACACCGGGGAGCTGTTTTTT. Protein sequence: CASSPGAALNTGELFF.